This T cell receptor beta chain was identified in a study of blood T cell repertoires in COVID-19. In terms of age and location, participants ranged from about 18 to 95 years and lived in about two dozen US areas. Recovered Cohort 3 donors showed two negative PCRs, clearance, or symptom resolution. Method: immunoSEQ multiplex PCR; TCRdb's copy keeps in-frame clones and lacks some. Altogether about 330,000 clones are present, approximately 87% being singletons, with the ten largest covering about 5.4%. CDR1 and CDR2 (germline): SQVTM, ANQGSEA. The CDR3 runs to 12 residues. V lost 7 bases, J lost 4 bases, and 4 bases stayed unmatched.

The origin of this receptor is a woman in her 30s who had recovered from COVID-19. The V gene is TRBV29-1, the J gene TRBJ2-5; 9 bases align to TRBD1. The sequencing input was PBMCs or T cells enriched from blood (not recorded which). DNA of the CDR3: TGCAGCGCCCGACAGGGGGTAGAGACCCAGTACTTC. It encodes CSARQGVETQYF.